This T cell receptor beta chain was captured in a study of OX40 agonist ivuxolimab in advanced cancers. At the level of the study: The diagnoses of dose-escalation patients were hepatocellular carcinoma, melanoma, renal cell or head and neck cancer. Study findings and constraints: Compared with others, partial responders at 0.1-3.0 mg/kg displayed clonal expansion among the lowest.

As for this clone: As yet, its antigen is unknown.

The investigators sampled blood at baseline, at cycle 4 day 1, and at cycle 7 day 1. CDR1 is MNHNS, CDR2 SASEGT, per germline. This CDR3 comprises 15 residues. The germline V and J ends were trimmed by 5 bases and 10 bases, with 23 bases remaining between them. Clones were read by immunoSEQ multiplex PCR, and TCRdb kept only the in-frame ones, dropping some. The sample yields approximately 88,000 clones, around nine tenths seen once. This clonotype was sampled from an adult with an advanced solid tumor such as melanoma, head and neck, liver or kidney cancer. Sequenced material: CD4+ or CD8+ T cells sorted from blood, taken in a trial of the OX40 agonist ivuxolimab. The chain has TRBV6-1 and TRBJ1-1; D not resolved. The DNA for the CDR3 is TGTGCCAGCAGTCCTCCCTCGTTCAGTTCCGCGGGAGCTTTCTTT. Its protein product is CASSPPSFSSAGAFF.